Below are 7 T cell receptor beta chains sequenced from a single sample in a study of cytomegalovirus exposure and HLA in healthy donors (dated by TCRdb to the late 2010s). Library preparation used the immunoSEQ multiplex PCR assay. For the multiplex PCR, a mixture combining 60 forward primers for TCR Vbeta segments and 13 reverse primers for TCR Jbeta segments was used. The source is immuneACCESS, and TCRdb retained only in-frame sequences with V and J called. Part of the clones is not carried over; for the studies checked, unresolved V genes explain less than half of this, and the remainder is unexplained. This sample comprises about 21,000 clones, about 78% of them detected only once. Approximately 7.4% of the sample is held by the ten biggest clonotypes. Material for sequencing was PBMCs. The receptors were sampled from a man aged 60 to 69 in good health and CMV-seronegative.

This clone came up a few times. J is TRBJ2-1 and V is TRBV2; 9 bases match TRBD2. The junction had 5 bases not matched to a gene; V was cut back by 6 bases and J by 11 bases. Germline V gives CDR1 SNHLY, CDR2 FYNNEI. This CDR3 has 12 residues. CDR3 nucleotides: TGTGCCAGCAGGCGGGAGGGGGTGCAGCAGTTCTTC. This translates into CASRREGVQQFF.

This chain links TRBV29-1 with TRBJ1-1; TRBD1 aligns across 8 bases. The CDR3 sequence is 18 residues long. Germline-derived CDR1 and CDR2 are SQVTM and ANQGSEA. V dropped 6 bases and J dropped 6; count of bases not matched to a gene: 24. CDR3 in DNA: TGCAGCGTCCTACCCTACTTAACAGGGGGAAGTACAGGAGCTGAAGCTTTCTTT. This encodes CSVLPYLTGGSTGAEAFF.

This sequence joins TRBV5-5 and TRBJ1-2; weak D call: TRBD1 (6 bases). V was cut by 4 bases and J by 2 bases, with 15 bases left in between. The CDR3 loop spans 15 amino acids. The germline V gene encodes CDR1 SGHKS and CDR2 YYEKEE (reference sequence). CDR3 amino acids: CASSGGRVDNYGYTF. CDR3 bases: TGTGCCAGCAGCGGGGGCCGGGTTGACAACTATGGCTACACCTTC.

CDR3 loop: CSVDTVTGDYGYTF. CDR3 nucleotides: TGCAGCGTTGATACCGTAACAGGTGATTATGGCTACACCTTC. V usage is TRBV29-1 and J usage is TRBJ1-2, with D perhaps matching TRBD1 (5 bases). CDR1 and CDR2 (germline): SQVTM, ANQGSEA. V lost 3 bases to trimming and J lost 5 bases, with 16 bases between them. This CDR3 has 14 amino acids.

This clone showed up just once. The V gene is TRBV7-6, the J gene TRBJ2-5, with 10 bases aligning to TRBD2. CDR1 and CDR2 from the germline V gene are SGHVS and FNYEAQ. There are 17 residues in the CDR3. Trimming removed 0 bases from V and 2 bases from J; junction bases left unmatched: 6. CDR3 region: CASSLARTSGLQETQYF. In DNA, the CDR3 is TGTGCCAGCAGCTTAGCGAGGACTAGCGGTCTACAAGAGACCCAGTACTTC.

The chain carries TRBV27 and TRBJ2-1, with TRBD2 matching 8 bases. CDR1 MNHEY and CDR2 SMNVEV come from the germline V gene (reference sequence). The V gene end was trimmed by 2 bases and the J gene end by 9 bases; junction bases not matched to a gene: 15. The CDR3 sequence is 17 residues long. The CDR3 DNA reads TGTGCCAGCAGTTTAGGTTGGGGGCGGCTAGCGGGCGCTGAGCAGTTCTTC. This codes for CASSLGWGRLAGAEQFF.

The chain uses TRBV7-9 and TRBJ2-3; possibly TRBD1 for D (5 bases). Germline lookup yields CDR1 SEHNR and CDR2 FQNEAQ (reference sequence). The CDR3 totals 16 residues. V gave up 5 bases and J gave up 0 bases, with 15 bases separating them. The CDR3 DNA reads as TGTGCCAGCAGCACTGGACACTCGGTTAGCACAGATACGCAGTATTTT. Translation gives CASSTGHSVSTDTQYF.